These T cell receptor beta chains were read from a single sample in a study of blood T cells in healthy people across ages. Using its own MiXCR run on the 5' RACE reads, TCRdb lists one record per CDR3 protein. The sample yields over 700,000 distinct CDR3 sequences, roughly 50% seen once. Sequenced: blood. These receptor sequences come from a man older than 75 in good health. CDR3s include the opening cysteine and the closing phenylalanine or tryptophan. The D gene is left open where the match is weak. For some rows the clone size is stated as once, few or many, or as a class when expanded; others skip it.

V	size	J	D	length	DNA	CDR3
TRBV20-1	few	TRBJ2-7	TRBD2	16	TGCAGTGCTAGAGATCGGAAGCGGGAGGGCCTCGGCGAGCAGTACTTC	CSARDRKREGLGEQYF
TRBV2	-	TRBJ1-5	-	15	TGTGCCAGCAGGGTGGGGACGGTTGGCAATCAGCCCCAGCATTTT	CASRVGTVGNQPQHF
TRBV21-1	few	TRBJ2-7	-	14	TGTGCCAGCAGGCGGACTAGCGGGAGCCACGAGCAGTACTTC	CASRRTSGSHEQYF
TRBV5-1	few	TRBJ2-7	-	15	TGCGCCAGCAGCTTGGAGTTGGGCGGCACCTACGAGCAGTACTTC	CASSLELGGTYEQYF
TRBV28	-	TRBJ2-7	-	14	TGTGCCAGCAGTGTCCAGGGGACCGGGTACGAGCAGTACTTC	CASSVQGTGYEQYF
TRBV10-3	-	TRBJ1-2	TRBD1	15	TGTGCCATCAGTGACCTGGGACAGGGAATAGATGGCTACACCTTC	CAISDLGQGIDGYTF
TRBV30	-	TRBJ2-7	-	12	TGTGCCTGGAGGGCCGGGATCTACGAGCAGTACTTC	CAWRAGIYEQYF
TRBV20-1	many	TRBJ2-7	-	11	TGCAGTGCTAGAGGCTCCTACGAGCAGTACTTC	CSARGSYEQYF
TRBV7-2	-	TRBJ2-3	-	16	TGTGCCAGCAGCTCCTCTAGTGGCCTGGGGGCTTACTGGCAGTATTTT	CASSSSSGLGAYWQYF
TRBV7-9	-	TRBJ2-7	-	13	TGTGCCAGCAGGCCTAATCCGGGACTCCAGCAGTACTTC	CASRPNPGLQQYF
TRBV2	few	TRBJ2-1	TRBD2	12	TGTGCCAGCAATAAGCACGGGGGGGAGCAGTTCTTC	CASNKHGGEQFF
TRBV7-2	few	TRBJ1-5	-	13	TGTGCCAGCAGCTTCTCCCTGAATCAGCCCCAGCATTTT	CASSFSLNQPQHF
TRBV6-5	-	TRBJ2-1	TRBD1	15	TGTGCCAGCAGGGGGGGACAGGGGATATACAATGAGCAGTTCTTC	CASRGGQGIYNEQFF
TRBV7-9	-	TRBJ2-1	-	12	TGTGCCAGCAGCCGCGAGGGACCACCTCAGTTCTTC	CASSREGPPQFF
TRBV9	-	TRBJ2-3	TRBD1	16	TGTGCCAGCAGCGTAGGGGACAGGGGGCGGACAGATACGCAGTATTTT	CASSVGDRGRTDTQYF
TRBV20-1	-	TRBJ2-2	TRBD2	15	TGCAGTGCTAGTGGCCTAGCGGGCGGAACCGGGGAGCTGTTTTTT	CSASGLAGGTGELFF
TRBV7-9	-	TRBJ2-2	TRBD2	16	TGTGCCAGCAGCCGCGAGTGGCGGGAGCGATCCGGGGAGCTGTTTTTT	CASSREWRERSGELFF
TRBV20-1	-	TRBJ2-5	-	13	TGCAGTGCTAGTTTGCGGCTTCAAGAGACCCAGTACTTC	CSASLRLQETQYF
TRBV20-1	few	TRBJ2-6	-	13	TGCAGTGCTAGTCGCTCTGGGGCCAACGTCCTGACTTTC	CSASRSGANVLTF
TRBV27	-	TRBJ2-1	TRBD2	20	TGTGCCAGCAGTTCGTCGACTAGCGGGGGGGCCTTCGGACTCTTCAATGAGCAGTTCTTC	CASSSSTSGGAFGLFNEQFF
TRBV11-2	-	TRBJ2-1	TRBD2	16	TGTGCCAGCAAGCCCGTGGCTAGCGGGACCTACAATGAGCAGTTCTTC	CASKPVASGTYNEQFF
TRBV27	-	TRBJ2-1	TRBD2	17	TGTGCCAGCAGTTCGACTAGCGGGAGGGCCAAGGCGGGTGAGCAGTTCTTC	CASSSTSGRAKAGEQFF
TRBV3-1	-	TRBJ2-1	TRBD1	15	TGTGCCAGCAGGTCACCAGGGGGCTCCTACAATGAGCAGTTCTTC	CASRSPGGSYNEQFF
TRBV5-4	-	TRBJ2-7	-	15	TGTGCCAGCAGCTTGTTGACGGATCCCTCCTACGAGCAGTACTTC	CASSLLTDPSYEQYF
TRBV27	-	TRBJ2-3	-	15	TGTGCCAGCAGTCTGGATCCAGGGGGCACAGATACGCAGTATTTT	CASSLDPGGTDTQYF
TRBV20-1	few	TRBJ2-1	-	13	TGCAGTGCTTTTAAAACTAGGCCCAATGAGCAGTTCTTC	CSAFKTRPNEQFF
TRBV12-3/TRBV12-4	-	TRBJ1-2	TRBD1	13	TGTGCCAGCAGTGTACCGGGACAGGGAGGCTACACCTTC	CASSVPGQGGYTF
TRBV3-1	-	TRBJ1-2	-	14	TGTGCCAGCAGTAATAGAGACACCCCGGGAGGCTACACCTTC	CASSNRDTPGGYTF
TRBV5-1	few	TRBJ1-2	-	9	TGCGCCAGCTCCTATGGCTACACCTTC	CASSYGYTF
TRBV20-1	-	TRBJ2-7	-	12	TGCAGTGCTAGAAAACAGGGCCGCGAGCAGTACTTC	CSARKQGREQYF
TRBV20-1	-	TRBJ1-2	-	14	TGCAGTGCTAGAATCCAGAAAGCTAACTATGGCTACACCTTC	CSARIQKANYGYTF
TRBV6-2/TRBV6-3	-	TRBJ2-5	TRBD1	15	TGTGCCAGCAGTTACCAAGGGGGCGCACGAGAGACCCAGTACTTC	CASSYQGGARETQYF
TRBV20-1	-	TRBJ1-2	-	11	TGCAGTGCTAGAGCTACCGGGAACTACACCTTC	CSARATGNYTF
TRBV7-2	once	TRBJ2-4	TRBD2	18	TGTGCCAGCAGCCCAAGCGGGGGGGCGTCTCTGGCCAAAAACATTCAGTACTTC	CASSPSGGASLAKNIQYF
TRBV2	-	TRBJ1-1	-	14	TGTGCCAGCAGTGAACAGGGAGTGGACACTGAAGCTTTCTTT	CASSEQGVDTEAFF
TRBV2	once	TRBJ1-5	-	12	TGTGCCAGCAGAGACTGGGGTCAGCCCCAGCATTTT	CASRDWGQPQHF
TRBV5-1	-	TRBJ2-7	-	14	TGCGCCAGCAGCTTGGAGAGGGCCAAAGACGAGCAGTACTTC	CASSLERAKDEQYF
TRBV7-9	-	TRBJ1-1	-	15	TGTGCCAGCAGCCTCCCCCAGGTCATGAACACTGAAGCTTTCTTT	CASSLPQVMNTEAFF
TRBV20-1	-	TRBJ2-5	TRBD2	13	TGCAGTCAACTAGCGGGAGGAGAAGGGACCCAGTACTTC	CSQLAGGEGTQYF
TRBV20-1	-	TRBJ2-5	-	15	TGCAGTGCTAGAGATCCGACAAGCCTGAAGGAGACCCAGTACTTC	CSARDPTSLKETQYF
TRBV5-8	-	TRBJ1-1	-	14	TGTGCCAGCAGCTGGGGCTGCATGAACACTGAAGCTTTCTTT	CASSWGCMNTEAFF
TRBV20-1	-	TRBJ2-1	TRBD2	13	TGCAGTGCGTCCAGCGGGAGAAGTCGTGGGCAGTTCTTC	CSASSGRSRGQFF
TRBV7-9	once	TRBJ1-1	-	15	TGTGCCAGCAGCGCCCCCGGGGCAGGGAACACTGAGGCTTTCTTT	CASSAPGAGNTEAFF
TRBV7-2	-	TRBJ2-5	-	15	TGTGCCAGCAGCTTAAATGGAGGGAACCAAGAGACCCAGTACTTC	CASSLNGGNQETQYF
TRBV6-6	-	TRBJ2-5	-	13	TGTGCCAGCAGTTACCATTCATCGGAGACCCAGTACTTC	CASSYHSSETQYF
TRBV20-1	many	TRBJ2-7	TRBD2	14	TGCAGTGCTAGAGCTAGGGACTACCGCTACGAGCAGTACTTC	CSARARDYRYEQYF
TRBV20-1	-	TRBJ1-2	-	13	TGCAGTGCTAGAGATTCGGGGCTTTCCGGCTACACCTTC	CSARDSGLSGYTF
TRBV5-6	-	TRBJ1-6	-	20	TGTGCCAGCAGTCGCGCACAGGGTTGGGAGACATGGGACTATAATTCACCCCTCCACTTT	CASSRAQGWETWDYNSPLHF
TRBV20-1	few	TRBJ1-2	-	14	TGCAGTGCTCCCCCTAGTGGTGATAACTATGGCTACACCTTC	CSAPPSGDNYGYTF
TRBV20-1	-	TRBJ2-7	TRBD2	14	TGCAGTGCGCCCGGGACTAGCGCACCCTACGAGCAGTACTTC	CSAPGTSAPYEQYF
TRBV20-1	-	TRBJ2-7	-	16	TGCAGTGCTAGAGCGGGAGCAGGGGGGAAGCCCTACGAGCAGTACTTC	CSARAGAGGKPYEQYF
TRBV29-1	-	TRBJ1-1	-	14	TGTAGCTCGACCGGGGGTACGGGGAACACTGAAGCTTTCTTT	CSSTGGTGNTEAFF
TRBV5-1	few	TRBJ2-7	TRBD2	17	TGCGCCAGCAGCTTGATGACTAGCGGGGACTCCTCCTACGAGCAGTACTTC	CASSLMTSGDSSYEQYF
TRBV6-5	few	TRBJ2-3	-	14	TGTGCCAGCAGTTACGCTCAGAGCACAGATACGCAGTATTTT	CASSYAQSTDTQYF
TRBV7-2	-	TRBJ2-1	-	15	TGTGCCAGCAGCCTCCCCGGGACGGGATCGAATGAGCAGTTCTTC	CASSLPGTGSNEQFF
TRBV29-1	-	TRBJ2-7	TRBD2	13	TGCAGTGTAGCGGGACGCCTCTCCTACGAGCAGTACTTC	CSVAGRLSYEQYF
TRBV5-1	-	TRBJ2-2	-	16	TGCGCCAGCAGCTTGGCCCTCGGGCAGATCGCCGGGGAGCTGTTTTTT	CASSLALGQIAGELFF
TRBV29-1	-	TRBJ2-1	-	12	TGCAGCGTTGTCGGGTCCTACAATGAGCAGTTCTTC	CSVVGSYNEQFF
TRBV2	-	TRBJ2-5	-	13	TGTGCCAGCACCGTTGGAAGGCAAGAGACCCAGTACTTC	CASTVGRQETQYF